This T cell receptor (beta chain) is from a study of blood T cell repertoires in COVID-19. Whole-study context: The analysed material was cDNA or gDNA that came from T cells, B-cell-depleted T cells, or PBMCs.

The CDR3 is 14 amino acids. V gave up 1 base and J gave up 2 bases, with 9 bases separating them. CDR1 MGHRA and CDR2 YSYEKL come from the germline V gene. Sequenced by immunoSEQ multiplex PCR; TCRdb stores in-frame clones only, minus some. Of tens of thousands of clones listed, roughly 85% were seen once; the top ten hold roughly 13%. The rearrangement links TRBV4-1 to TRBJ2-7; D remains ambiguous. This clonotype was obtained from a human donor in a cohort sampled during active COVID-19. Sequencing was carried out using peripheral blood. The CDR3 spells CASSQVYPTYEQYF. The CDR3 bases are TGCGCCAGCAGCCAAGTCTACCCAACCTACGAGCAGTACTTC.